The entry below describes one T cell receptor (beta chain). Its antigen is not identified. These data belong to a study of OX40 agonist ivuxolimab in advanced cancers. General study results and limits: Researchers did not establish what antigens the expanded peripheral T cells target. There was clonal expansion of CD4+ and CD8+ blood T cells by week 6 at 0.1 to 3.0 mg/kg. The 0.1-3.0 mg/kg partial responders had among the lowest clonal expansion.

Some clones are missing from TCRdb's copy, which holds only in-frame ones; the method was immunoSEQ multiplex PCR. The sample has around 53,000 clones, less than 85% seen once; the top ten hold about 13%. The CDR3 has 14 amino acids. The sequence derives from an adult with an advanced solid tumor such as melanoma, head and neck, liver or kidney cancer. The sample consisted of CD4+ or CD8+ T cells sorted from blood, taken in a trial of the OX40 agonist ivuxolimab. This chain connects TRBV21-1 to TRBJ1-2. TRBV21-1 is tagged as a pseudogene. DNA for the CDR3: TGTGCCAGCAGCAAAGCTCGGGGGCCCTATGGCTACACCTTC. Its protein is CASSKARGPYGYTF.